Below, 29 T cell receptor beta chains from the same sample are listed, as sequenced in a study of early T cells in non-severe SARS-CoV-2 infection. TCRdb recomputed calls from the 5' RACE reads with MiXCR, one row per CDR3 protein. Of some 82,000 distinct CDR3 sequences listed, 9% to 13% were seen once; the top ten hold under 3%. The sequenced material came from whole blood. All receptors derive from an adult who was a healthcare worker with PCR-confirmed SARS-CoV-2 infection or an uninfected control (not recorded which).

This clonotype was counted only a few times. The chain carries TRBV2 and TRBJ2-1; 10 positions agree with TRBD2. This CDR3 has 14 amino acids. Looked up from germline, CDR1 is SNHLY and CDR2 is FYNNEI. Trimming took 8 bases from V and 7 from J; bases not matched to a gene: 8. The chain's CDR3 is CASWELAGANEQFF. DNA for the CDR3: TGTGCCAGCTGGGAGCTAGCGGGAGCAAATGAGCAGTTCTTC.

This clonotype was observed many times. This chain connects TRBV18 to TRBJ2-5; either TRBD1 or TRBD2 may supply D (5 bases each). V lost 4 bases to trimming and J lost 0 bases, with 12 bases between them. The CDR3 contains 15 residues. CDR1 is KGHSH, CDR2 LQKENI, per germline. The CDR3 DNA reads as TGTGCCAGCTCACGTCGGGGCCAAAACCAAGAGACCCAGTACTTC. Amino acid sequence: CASSRRGQNQETQYF.

This clonotype was seen ten or more times. This chain joins TRBV14 and TRBJ1-5, with TRBD1 as a possible D gene (6 bases). V lost 4 bases to trimming and J lost 0 bases, with 19 bases between them. Germline assignment: CDR1 SGHDN and CDR2 FVKESK. The CDR3 spans 18 residues. In DNA form, the CDR3 reads TGTGCCAGCAGCCCACAGGGTCAAGGCCATTATAGCAATCAGCCCCAGCATTTT. Protein: CASSPQGQGHYSNQPQHF.

The genes are TRBV28 and TRBJ2-1; D may be TRBD1 (5 bases). Germline CDR1 and CDR2: MDHEN and SYDVKM. The CDR3 sequence is 11 residues long. The V and J ends lost 6 bases and 9 bases respectively, with 9 bases between them. The CDR3, as DNA: TGTGCCAGCAGCCCTGACAGTGAGCAGTTCTTC. It is translated as CASSPDSEQFF.

This clonotype was observed a few times. The chain carries TRBV10-3 and TRBJ2-3; TRBD2 matches 10 bases. V dropped 5 bases and J dropped 3; count of bases not matched to a gene: 2. Germline-derived CDR1 and CDR2 are ENHRY and SYGVKD. The CDR3 contains 14 residues. The CDR3, as DNA: TGTGCCATCAGTTTAGCGGGAGGAACAGATACGCAGTATTTT. It is translated as CAISLAGGTDTQYF.

In this sample, this clonotype turned up a few times. This chain uses TRBV6-4 with TRBJ2-1; D gene ambiguous. The V gene lost 5 bases and the J gene lost 3 bases, with 14 bases spanning the gap. Germline-derived CDR1 and CDR2 are MRHNA and SNTAGT. This CDR3 is 15 amino acids long. The CDR3 DNA is TGTGCCAGCAGTCCGGACGGCTCATTCTACAATGAGCAGTTCTTC. As protein: CASSPDGSFYNEQFF.

J is TRBJ2-7 and V is TRBV29-1, with TRBD2 matching 12 bases. CDR1 and CDR2 (germline): SQVTM, ANQGSEA. V was pared by 6 bases and J by 2 bases, with 8 bases of the junction left unmatched. CDR3 length: 15 amino acids. The chain's CDR3 is CSVGLAGLGAYEQYF. CDR3 in DNA: TGCAGCGTGGGACTAGCGGGTCTAGGGGCCTACGAGCAGTACTTC.

V and J are TRBV7-6 and TRBJ1-1; 11 bases line up with TRBD1. This CDR3 spans 15 amino acids. V shed 4 bases and J 1 base; nucleotides not matched to a gene: 2. The V gene's germline CDR1 is SGHVS and CDR2 FNYEAQ. The CDR3 here is CASSSGQGANTEAFF. Here the CDR3 DNA reads TGTGCCAGCAGCTCAGGACAGGGGGCGAACACTGAAGCTTTCTTT.

This sequence joins TRBV7-3 and TRBJ1-2; no firm D call. This CDR3 spans 17 amino acids. Germline CDR1 SGHTA, CDR2 FQGTGA. V was trimmed by 5 bases and J by 4 bases, leaving 23 bases between them. CDR3 DNA sequence: TGTGCCAGCAGCCCTTCCCTCATCGACCGAAACTTCTATGGCTACACCTTC. It is translated as CASSPSLIDRNFYGYTF.

This clonotype was recorded at least ten times. J is TRBJ2-7 and V is TRBV20-1; TRBD2 aligns across 10 bases. Per germline, CDR1 DFQATT and CDR2 SNEGSKA (reference sequence). V lost 6 bases and J lost 7; bases outside the gene matches: 12. This CDR3 is 14 amino acids long. DNA for the CDR3: TGCAGTGCCGCACTAGCGGGGTCCTACCCGGAGCAGTACTTC. Translated, it gives CSAALAGSYPEQYF.

The chain combines TRBV23-1 with TRBJ2-7; the match to TRBD2 covers 8 bases. TRBV23-1 is classed as an ORF, of uncertain function. V dropped 10 bases and J dropped 4; count of bases not matched to a gene: 12. The CDR3 length is 14 residues. Here the CDR3 DNA reads TGCGCCAACTTAACAGCGGGAGAGGTGTACGAGCAGTACTTC. Protein product: CANLTAGEVYEQYF.

This clonotype was observed a few times. The genes are TRBV20-1 and TRBJ1-5, with D unresolved. The CDR3 has 16 residues. The V end was cut by 4 bases, the J end by 0 bases, with 16 bases between. Germline V gives CDR1 DFQATT, CDR2 SNEGSKA (reference sequence). CDR3 DNA sequence: TGCAGTGCTACTGACCGGGGTCCCGATAGCAATCAGCCCCAGCATTTT. It translates to CSATDRGPDSNQPQHF.

The chain carries TRBV5-1 and TRBJ1-2; 9 bases match TRBD1. CDR1 SGHRS and CDR2 YFSETQ come from the germline V gene. V trimming: 4 bases; J trimming: 9 bases; junction bases outside the gene matches: 7. This CDR3 contains 13 residues. In DNA, the CDR3 is TGCGCCAGCAGCCCCGGACAGGGGTATAGCTACACCTTC. It is translated as CASSPGQGYSYTF.

The genes are TRBV7-9 and TRBJ2-1; D is perhaps TRBD2 (5 bases). V shed 5 bases and J shed 4 bases, with 21 bases lying between them. Looked up from germline, CDR1 is SEHNR and CDR2 is FQNEAQ (reference sequence). The CDR3 contains 17 residues. The CDR3 sequence is CASSPSVLGETYNEQFF. CDR3 DNA sequence: TGTGCCAGCAGCCCTAGTGTACTGGGAGAAACTTACAATGAGCAGTTCTTC. The entire variable domain, with the rest obtained from reference TRBV7-9 and TRBJ2-1, is as follows: DTGVSQNPRHKITKRGQNVTFRCDPISEHNRLYWYRQTLGQGPEFLTYFQNEAQLEKSRLLSDRFSAERPKGSFSTLEIQRTEQGDSAMYLCASSPSVLGETYNEQFFGPGTRLTVL.

In its sample, this clonotype was seen many times. The chain combines TRBV5-1 with TRBJ2-7; D is unresolved. Germline CDR1 is SGHRS and CDR2 is YFSETQ. The germline V and J ends were trimmed by 4 bases and 2 bases, with 10 bases remaining between them. The length of the CDR3 is 13 residues. The CDR3 coding sequence is TGCGCCAGCAGCCTAGGTCGAACCTACGAGCAGTACTTC. Its protein is CASSLGRTYEQYF. The full variable domain, in which reference TRBV5-1 and TRBJ2-7 provide the parts outside the CDR3, is KAGVTQTPRYLIKTRGQQVTLSCSPISGHRSVSWYQQTPGQGLQFLFEYFSETQRNKGNFPGRFSGRQFSNSRSEMNVSTLELGDSALYLCASSLGRTYEQYFGPGTRLTVT.

There are a few counts of this clonotype. V and J are TRBV28 and TRBJ1-2; D is unclear. The CDR3 has 14 amino acids. Germline loops: CDR1 MDHEN, CDR2 SYDVKM. The V end lost 6 bases, the J end lost 4 bases, and 15 bases lay between the germline ends. CDR3 protein: CASSRTGPTYGYTF. The CDR3 nucleotides are TGTGCCAGCAGCCGAACCGGGCCGACCTATGGCTACACCTTC.

The rearrangement uses TRBV5-1 and TRBJ1-2; 10 bases are shared with TRBD1. The length of the CDR3 is 15 residues. V was clipped by 5 bases and J by 6 bases; unmatched bases: 10. Germline V gene sequence: CDR1 SGHRS, CDR2 YFSETQ. The CDR3 reads CASRTPGQGWDGYTF. DNA for the CDR3: TGCGCCAGCAGGACCCCGGGACAGGGGTGGGATGGCTACACCTTC.

This rearrangement joins TRBV7-3 to TRBJ2-3; D perhaps matches TRBD2 (7 bases). V was shortened by 3 bases and J by 2 bases, with 9 bases between the two germline ends. Germline-derived CDR1 and CDR2 are SGHTA and FQGTGA. The CDR3 is 14 amino acids. The CDR3 loop is CASSLRGHTDTQYF. Here the CDR3 DNA reads TGTGCCAGCAGCTTGCGGGGGCACACAGATACGCAGTATTTT. The variable domain in full, with the rest retrieved from reference TRBV7-3 and TRBJ2-3, is GAGVSQTPSNKVTEKGKYVELRCDPISGHTALYWYRQSLGQGPEFLIYFQGTGAADDSGLPNDRFFAVRPEGSVSTLKIQRTERGDSAVYLCASSLRGHTDTQYFGPGTRLTVL.

This clonotype was seen at least ten times. The chain combines TRBV4-1 with TRBJ2-1; D unclear. This CDR3 has 12 amino acids. The germline CDR1 and CDR2 sequences are MGHRA and YSYEKL. Trimming cost V 0 bases and J 6 bases, with 3 bases left between them. The CDR3 DNA sequence: TGCGCCAGCAGCCAAGACGGCAATGAGCAGTTCTTC. Encoded protein: CASSQDGNEQFF.

This clonotype came up many times. The CDR3 DNA sequence: TGTGCCAGCAGCCAATCCTTGGGTTCGGAGACCCAGTACTTC. Translated: CASSQSLGSETQYF. The V gene is TRBV16, the J gene TRBJ2-5; D is undetermined. CDR3 length: 14 residues. Germline V lookup: CDR1 KGHSY, CDR2 FQNENV. V was clipped by 0 bases and J by 5 bases, with 10 bases between them. Using reference TRBV16 and TRBJ2-5 for the parts outside the CDR3, the full variable domain is GEEVAQTPKHLVRGEGQKAKLYCAPIKGHSYVFWYQQVLKNEFKFLISFQNENVFDETGMPKERFSAKCLPNSPCSLEIQATKLEDSAVYFCASSQSLGSETQYFGPGTRLLVL.

This clonotype was detected ten times or more. The V and J genes are TRBV6-5 and TRBJ2-3; D is unresolved. V was shortened by 3 bases and J by 0 bases, with 7 bases between the two germline ends. The CDR3 runs 14 residues. Germline values: CDR1 MNHEY, CDR2 SVGAGI. In nucleotides, the CDR3 is TGTGCCAGCAGTTATGGCGAAAGCACAGATACGCAGTATTTT. Its protein is CASSYGESTDTQYF.

The sample holds a few counts of this clonotype. J is TRBJ2-2 and V is TRBV29-1; no reliable D call. The CDR3 totals 13 residues. Trimming took 3 bases from V and 0 from J, leaving 5 bases between them. Per the germline V gene, CDR1 is SQVTM and CDR2 is ANQGSEA. CDR3 in DNA: TGCAGCGTTGACGGCGCGAACACCGGGGAGCTGTTTTTT. The encoded protein is CSVDGANTGELFF.

This clonotype was detected many times. The chain recombines TRBV6-6 with TRBJ1-3; TRBD1 matches 7 bases. V shed 2 bases and J 4 bases; nucleotides not matched to a gene: 8. The CDR3 sequence is 16 residues long. Germline CDR1 is MNHNY and CDR2 is SVGAGI (reference sequence). The CDR3 loop is CASSYPSGQAGNTIYF. The CDR3 DNA is TGTGCCAGCAGTTACCCATCAGGACAGGCGGGAAACACCATATATTTT.

This clonotype was detected ten times or more. The gene calls are TRBV20-1 and TRBJ1-1; D uncertain. This CDR3 contains 14 residues. CDR1 and CDR2 from the germline V gene are DFQATT and SNEGSKA (reference sequence). Between the trimmed V and J ends, which lost 0 bases and 5 bases, there was a span of 13 bases. CDR3 in DNA: TGCAGTGCTAGAGATCGGTCTGTATGGACTGAAGCTTTCTTT. This codes for CSARDRSVWTEAFF.

This clonotype was seen a handful of times. The chain uses TRBV20-1 and TRBJ2-7; 9 nucleotides align to TRBD1. Germline CDR1 DFQATT, CDR2 SNEGSKA (reference sequence). The junction had 8 bases not matched to a gene; V was cut back by 2 bases and J by 3 bases. The CDR3 loop spans 15 amino acids. CDR3 protein: CSARKSRDRDYEQYF. CDR3 coding DNA: TGCAGTGCTAGAAAGTCCCGGGACAGGGACTACGAGCAGTACTTC.

The table lists this clonotype with a few counts. This chain's CDR3 is CASSLAQGPRTQYF. In DNA form, the CDR3 reads TGTGCCAGCAGTTTGGCACAGGGCCCGCGGACCCAGTACTTC. V usage is TRBV28 and J usage is TRBJ2-5; D possibly corresponds to TRBD1 (6 bases). Germline CDR1 MDHEN, CDR2 SYDVKM. This CDR3 spans 14 amino acids. The V gene lost 3 bases and the J gene lost 7 bases, with 15 bases spanning the gap. Full variable domain (outside the CDR3, taken from reference TRBV28 and TRBJ2-5): DVKVTQSSRYLVKRTGEKVFLECVQDMDHENMFWYRQDPGLGLRLIYFSYDVKMKEKGDIPEGYSVSREKKERFSLILESASTNQTSMYLCASSLAQGPRTQYFGPGTRLLVL.

At least ten counts were recorded for this clonotype. This chain uses TRBV6-5 with TRBJ2-5; D is undetermined. The V gene lost 5 bases and the J gene lost 0 bases, with 7 bases spanning the gap. The germline CDR1 and CDR2 sequences are MNHEY and SVGAGI. The CDR3 is 13 amino acids. In DNA, the CDR3 is TGTGCCAGCAGTAACAGACACCAAGAGACCCAGTACTTC. Amino acid sequence: CASSNRHQETQYF.

This clonotype was counted many times. The chain has TRBV20-1 and TRBJ2-3; a weak D match, TRBD2 (6 bases). Germline lookup yields CDR1 DFQATT and CDR2 SNEGSKA (reference sequence). The V gene lost 1 base and the J gene lost 1 base, with 6 bases spanning the gap. This CDR3 region has 13 residues. CDR3 in DNA: TGCAGTGCTAGAGGCGGGGGCACAGATACGCAGTATTTT. Translation gives CSARGGGTDTQYF.

This clonotype appeared many times. The chain carries TRBV5-4 and TRBJ2-3; tentative D call: TRBD2 (6 bases). The CDR3 runs 16 residues. Trimming left V 4 bases short and J 0 bases short, with 15 bases between. Per germline, CDR1 SGHNT and CDR2 YYREEE (reference sequence). CDR3 nucleotides: TGTGCCAGCAGCCGTCGACTAGACACCAGCACAGATACGCAGTATTTT. The encoded protein is CASSRRLDTSTDTQYF. Full variable domain (outside the CDR3, taken from reference TRBV5-4 and TRBJ2-3): ETGVTQSPTHLIKTRGQQVTLRCSSQSGHNTVSWYQQALGQGPQFIFQYYREEENGRGNFPPRFSGLQFPNYSSELNVNALELDDSALYLCASSRRLDTSTDTQYFGPGTRLTVL.